This T cell receptor (beta chain) stems from a study of cytomegalovirus exposure and HLA in healthy donors. On this clone: Its target is unknown.

Study-level findings and limits: The study put some 150 TCR beta chains on its list as cytomegalovirus-associated.

The PCR employed 60 Vbeta primers together with 13 Jbeta primers. Only in-frame clones appear in the TCRdb table, and some are missing; sequencing was by immunoSEQ multiplex PCR. The profile shows 65,000 to 70,000 clones, 75% to 90% of them singletons. V was pared by 2 bases and J by 15 bases, with 14 bases between. The germline V gene has CDR1 GTSNPN and CDR2 SVGIG (reference sequence). This CDR3 spans 11 amino acids. This chain connects TRBV30 to TRBJ2-1; TRBD2 might be the D (6 bases). The receptor's source is a woman aged 30 to 39 in good health and CMV-seropositive. Sequenced material: PBMCs. The CDR3 loop reads CAWSPPGLWFF. As DNA, the CDR3 is TGTGCCTGGAGTCCACCGGGACTCTGGTTCTTC.